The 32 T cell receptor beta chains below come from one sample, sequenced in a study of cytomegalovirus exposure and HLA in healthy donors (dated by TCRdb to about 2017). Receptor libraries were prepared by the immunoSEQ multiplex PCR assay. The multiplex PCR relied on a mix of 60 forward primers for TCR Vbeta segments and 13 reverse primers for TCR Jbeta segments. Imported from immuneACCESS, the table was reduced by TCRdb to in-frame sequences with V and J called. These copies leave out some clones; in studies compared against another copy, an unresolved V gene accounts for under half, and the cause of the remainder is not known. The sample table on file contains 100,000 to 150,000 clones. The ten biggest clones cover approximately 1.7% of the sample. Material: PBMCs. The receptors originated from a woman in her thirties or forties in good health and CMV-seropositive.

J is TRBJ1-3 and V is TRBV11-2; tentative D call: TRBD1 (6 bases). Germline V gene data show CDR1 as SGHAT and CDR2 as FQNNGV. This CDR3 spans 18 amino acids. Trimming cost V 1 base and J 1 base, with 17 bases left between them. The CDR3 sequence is CASSLVGQLLRSGNTIYF. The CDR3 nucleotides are TGTGCCAGCAGCTTAGTAGGACAGCTACTCCGATCTGGAAACACCATATATTTT.

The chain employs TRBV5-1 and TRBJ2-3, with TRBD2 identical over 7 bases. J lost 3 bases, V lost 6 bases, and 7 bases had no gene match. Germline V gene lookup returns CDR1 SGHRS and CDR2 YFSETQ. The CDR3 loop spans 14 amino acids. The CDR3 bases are TGCGCCAGCACCTCAGGGCGGGAGACAGATACGCAGTATTTT. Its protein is CASTSGRETDTQYF.

The CDR3 spells CASSLEGQGPNEQFF. The CDR3 DNA reads as TGCGCCAGCAGCTTGGAGGGACAGGGCCCCAATGAGCAGTTCTTC. The chain has TRBV5-1 and TRBJ2-1; TRBD1 matches at 9 bases. Germline-derived CDR1 and CDR2 are SGHRS and YFSETQ. The ends lost 0 bases at V and 6 bases at J; junction bases unmatched: 4. The CDR3 is 15 amino acids.

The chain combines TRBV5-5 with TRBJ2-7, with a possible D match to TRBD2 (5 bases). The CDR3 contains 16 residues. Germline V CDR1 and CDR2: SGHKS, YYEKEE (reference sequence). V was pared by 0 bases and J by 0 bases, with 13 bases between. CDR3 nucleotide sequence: TGTGCCAGCAGCTTGGAGTTTGGACTTAACTCCTACGAGCAGTACTTC. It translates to CASSLEFGLNSYEQYF.

CDR3 protein: CASSLSGDSIYGYTF. The CDR3 coding sequence is TGTGCCAGCAGCCTTTCTGGGGACAGTATCTATGGCTACACCTTC. This chain joins TRBV14 and TRBJ1-2; 7 nucleotides agree with TRBD1. V shed 4 bases, J shed 4 bases, and the junction held 9 bases outside the gene matches. The length of the CDR3 is 15 residues. CDR1 is SGHDN and CDR2 is FVKESK in the germline V gene.

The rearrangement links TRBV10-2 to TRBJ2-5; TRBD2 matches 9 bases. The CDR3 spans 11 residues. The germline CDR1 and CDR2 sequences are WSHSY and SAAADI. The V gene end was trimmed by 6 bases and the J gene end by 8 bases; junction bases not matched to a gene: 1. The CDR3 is CASRLAGTQYF. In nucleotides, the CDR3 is TGCGCCAGCAGGCTAGCGGGAACCCAGTACTTC.

The CDR3: CASRILDRDTEAFF. The CDR3, as DNA: TGTGCCAGTCGAATCTTGGACAGGGACACTGAAGCTTTCTTT. The chain uses TRBV19 and TRBJ1-1; 8 positions agree with TRBD1. Germline V gene lookup returns CDR1 LNHDA and CDR2 SQIVND (reference sequence). The CDR3 contains 14 residues. The V and J ends lost 8 bases and 3 bases, in that order; junction bases with no gene match: 8.

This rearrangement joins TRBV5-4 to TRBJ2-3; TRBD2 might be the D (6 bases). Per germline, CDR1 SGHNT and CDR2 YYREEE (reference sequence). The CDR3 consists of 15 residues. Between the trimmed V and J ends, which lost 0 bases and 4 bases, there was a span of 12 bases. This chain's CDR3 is CASSLVGTRADTQYF. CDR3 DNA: TGTGCCAGCAGCTTGGTCGGGACTCGTGCAGATACGCAGTATTTT.

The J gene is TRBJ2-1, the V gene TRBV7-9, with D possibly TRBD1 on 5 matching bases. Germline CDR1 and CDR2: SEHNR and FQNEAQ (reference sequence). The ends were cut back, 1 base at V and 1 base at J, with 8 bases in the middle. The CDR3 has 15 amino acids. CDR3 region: CASSLGQGSYNEQFF. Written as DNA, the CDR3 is TGTGCCAGCAGCTTAGGCCAGGGTTCCTACAATGAGCAGTTCTTC.

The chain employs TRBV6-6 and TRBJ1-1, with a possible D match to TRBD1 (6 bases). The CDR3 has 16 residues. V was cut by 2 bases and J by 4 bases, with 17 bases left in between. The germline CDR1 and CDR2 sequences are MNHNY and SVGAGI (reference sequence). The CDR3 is CASSYVTGTGRTEAFF. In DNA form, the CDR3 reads TGTGCCAGCAGTTACGTGACCGGTACAGGGCGCACTGAAGCTTTCTTT.

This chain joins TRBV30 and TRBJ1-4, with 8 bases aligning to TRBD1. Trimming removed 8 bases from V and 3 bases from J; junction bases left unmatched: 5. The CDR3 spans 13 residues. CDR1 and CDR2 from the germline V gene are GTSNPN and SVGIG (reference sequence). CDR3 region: CANQGAANEKLFF. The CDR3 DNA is TGTGCCAACCAGGGGGCGGCTAATGAAAAACTGTTTTTT.

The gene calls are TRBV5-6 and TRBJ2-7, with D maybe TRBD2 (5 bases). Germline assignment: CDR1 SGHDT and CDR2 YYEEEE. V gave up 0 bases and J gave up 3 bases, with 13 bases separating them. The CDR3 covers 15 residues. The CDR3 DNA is TGTGCCAGCAGCTTGGCCCTAGCCGGAAACTACGAGCAGTACTTC. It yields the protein CASSLALAGNYEQYF.

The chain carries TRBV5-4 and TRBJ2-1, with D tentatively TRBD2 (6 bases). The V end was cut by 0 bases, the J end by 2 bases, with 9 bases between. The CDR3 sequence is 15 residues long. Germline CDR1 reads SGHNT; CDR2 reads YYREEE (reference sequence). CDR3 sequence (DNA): TGTGCCAGCAGCTTGGAGTCTAGCGCCTACAATGAGCAGTTCTTC. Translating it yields CASSLESSAYNEQFF.

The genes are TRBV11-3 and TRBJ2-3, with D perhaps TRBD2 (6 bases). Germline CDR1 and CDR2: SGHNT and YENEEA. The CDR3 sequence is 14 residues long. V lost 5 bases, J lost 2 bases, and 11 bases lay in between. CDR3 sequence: CASSPGGPTDTQYF. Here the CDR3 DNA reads TGTGCCAGCAGCCCCGGGGGACCCACAGATACGCAGTATTTT.

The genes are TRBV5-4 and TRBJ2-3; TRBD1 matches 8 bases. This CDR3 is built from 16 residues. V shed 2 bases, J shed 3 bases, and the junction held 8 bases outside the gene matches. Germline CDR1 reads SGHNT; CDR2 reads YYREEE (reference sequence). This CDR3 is CASSFRTGYGTDTQYF. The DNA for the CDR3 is TGTGCCAGCAGCTTCCGGACAGGGTATGGGACAGATACGCAGTATTTT. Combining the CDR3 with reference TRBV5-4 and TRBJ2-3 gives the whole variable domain ETGVTQSPTHLIKTRGQQVTLRCSSQSGHNTVSWYQQALGQGPQFIFQYYREEENGRGNFPPRFSGLQFPNYSSELNVNALELDDSALYLCASSFRTGYGTDTQYFGPGTRLTVL.

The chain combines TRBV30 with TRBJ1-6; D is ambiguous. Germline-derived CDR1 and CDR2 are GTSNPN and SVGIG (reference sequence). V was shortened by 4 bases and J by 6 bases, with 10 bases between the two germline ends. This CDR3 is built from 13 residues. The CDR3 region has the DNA TGTGCCTGGAATGAGAGGAGTAATTCACCCCTCCACTTT. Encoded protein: CAWNERSNSPLHF.

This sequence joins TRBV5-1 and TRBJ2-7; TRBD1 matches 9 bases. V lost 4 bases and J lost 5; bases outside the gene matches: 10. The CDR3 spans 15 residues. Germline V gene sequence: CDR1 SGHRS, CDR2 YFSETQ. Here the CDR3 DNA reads TGCGCCAGCAGCGCAACCGGGACAGGGTTCGACGAGCAGTACTTC. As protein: CASSATGTGFDEQYF. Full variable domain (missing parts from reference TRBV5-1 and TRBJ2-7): KAGVTQTPRYLIKTRGQQVTLSCSPISGHRSVSWYQQTPGQGLQFLFEYFSETQRNKGNFPGRFSGRQFSNSRSEMNVSTLELGDSALYLCASSATGTGFDEQYFGPGTRLTVT.

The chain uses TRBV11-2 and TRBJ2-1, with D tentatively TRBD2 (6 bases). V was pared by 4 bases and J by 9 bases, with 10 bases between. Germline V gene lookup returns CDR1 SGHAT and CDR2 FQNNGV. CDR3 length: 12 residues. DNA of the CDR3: TGTGCCAGCAGCTCAACTAGCACTGAGCAGTTCTTC. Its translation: CASSSTSTEQFF.

The CDR3 DNA reads as TGTGCCAGCAGTTCCCGGCCAGGCGGCACAGATACGCAGTATTTT. This encodes CASSSRPGGTDTQYF. This sequence joins TRBV27 and TRBJ2-3; unclear D gene. The CDR3 length is 15 residues. Between the trimmed V and J ends, which lost 4 bases and 1 base, there was a span of 12 bases. Germline V gene data show CDR1 as MNHEY and CDR2 as SMNVEV (reference sequence).

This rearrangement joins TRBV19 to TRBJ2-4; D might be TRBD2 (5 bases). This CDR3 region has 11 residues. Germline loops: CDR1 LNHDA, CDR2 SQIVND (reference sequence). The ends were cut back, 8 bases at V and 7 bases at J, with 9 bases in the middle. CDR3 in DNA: TGTGCCAGTGGAGGCGGTAACATTCAGTACTTC. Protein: CASGGGNIQYF.

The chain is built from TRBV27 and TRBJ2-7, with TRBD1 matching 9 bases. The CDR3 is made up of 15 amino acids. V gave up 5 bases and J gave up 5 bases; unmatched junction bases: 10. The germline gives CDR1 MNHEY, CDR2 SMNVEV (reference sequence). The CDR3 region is CASSPPNRGQHEQYF. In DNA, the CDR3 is TGTGCCAGCAGTCCCCCAAACAGGGGGCAACACGAGCAGTACTTC.

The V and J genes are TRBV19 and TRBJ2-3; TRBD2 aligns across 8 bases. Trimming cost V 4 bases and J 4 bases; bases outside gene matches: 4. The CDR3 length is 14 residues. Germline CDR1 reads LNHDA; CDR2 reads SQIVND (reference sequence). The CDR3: CASSKGLGADTQYF. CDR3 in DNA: TGTGCCAGTAGTAAGGGACTAGGAGCAGATACGCAGTATTTT.

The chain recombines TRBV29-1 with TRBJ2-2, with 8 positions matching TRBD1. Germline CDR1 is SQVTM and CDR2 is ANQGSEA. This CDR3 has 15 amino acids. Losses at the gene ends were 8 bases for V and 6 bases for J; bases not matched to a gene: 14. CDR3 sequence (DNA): TGCAGCATCCTGCCCCCGCAGGGGGCCGCCGGGGAGCTGTTTTTT. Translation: CSILPPQGAAGELFF.

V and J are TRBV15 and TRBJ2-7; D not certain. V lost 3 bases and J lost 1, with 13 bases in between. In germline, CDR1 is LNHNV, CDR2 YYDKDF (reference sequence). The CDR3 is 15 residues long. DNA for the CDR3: TGTGCCACCAGCAGCAAATGGGCAGGATCCTACGAGCAGTACTTC. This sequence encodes CATSSKWAGSYEQYF.

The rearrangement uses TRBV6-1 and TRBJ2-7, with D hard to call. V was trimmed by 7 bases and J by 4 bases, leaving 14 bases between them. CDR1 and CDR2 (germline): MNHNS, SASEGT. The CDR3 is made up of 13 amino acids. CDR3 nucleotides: TGTGCCAGCATAGGAAGGAGTCTGTACGAGCAGTACTTC. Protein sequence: CASIGRSLYEQYF.

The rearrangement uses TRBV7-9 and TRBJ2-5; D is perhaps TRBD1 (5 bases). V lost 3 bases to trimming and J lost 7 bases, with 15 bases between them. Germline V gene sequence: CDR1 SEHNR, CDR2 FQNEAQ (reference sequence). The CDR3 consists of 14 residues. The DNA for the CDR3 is TGTGCCAGCAGCTTTAAGGGGTCACCGGGGACCCAGTACTTC. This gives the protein CASSFKGSPGTQYF.

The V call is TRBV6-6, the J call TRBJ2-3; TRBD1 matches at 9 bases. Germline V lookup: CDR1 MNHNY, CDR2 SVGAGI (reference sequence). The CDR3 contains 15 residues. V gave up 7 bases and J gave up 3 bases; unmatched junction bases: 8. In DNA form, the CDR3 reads TGTGCCAGCACCCTTCCGGGACAGGGAACAGATACGCAGTATTTT. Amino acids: CASTLPGQGTDTQYF.

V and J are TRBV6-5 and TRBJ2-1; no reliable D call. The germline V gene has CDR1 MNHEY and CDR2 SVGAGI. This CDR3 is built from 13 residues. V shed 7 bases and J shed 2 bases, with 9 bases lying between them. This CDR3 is CASTDTTYNEQFF. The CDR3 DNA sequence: TGTGCCAGCACCGACACCACCTACAATGAGCAGTTCTTC.

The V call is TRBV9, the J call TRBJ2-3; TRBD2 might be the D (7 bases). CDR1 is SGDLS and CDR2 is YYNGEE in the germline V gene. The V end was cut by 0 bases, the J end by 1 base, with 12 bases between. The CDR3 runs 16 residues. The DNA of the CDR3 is TGTGCCAGCAGCGTAGAGGGGGGGGCGGGCACAGATACGCAGTATTTT. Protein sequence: CASSVEGGAGTDTQYF.

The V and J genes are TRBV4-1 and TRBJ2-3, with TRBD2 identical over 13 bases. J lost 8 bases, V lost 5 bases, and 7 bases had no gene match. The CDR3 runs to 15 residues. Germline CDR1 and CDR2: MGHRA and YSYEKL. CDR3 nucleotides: TGCGCCAGCAGCGATCGACTAGCGGGAGGCGGTACGCAGTATTTT. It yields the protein CASSDRLAGGGTQYF.

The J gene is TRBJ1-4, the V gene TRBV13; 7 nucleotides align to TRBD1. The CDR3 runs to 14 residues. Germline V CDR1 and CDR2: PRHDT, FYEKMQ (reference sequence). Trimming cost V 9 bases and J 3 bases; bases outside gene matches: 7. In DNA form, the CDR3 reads TGTGCCAGTTCTCGAGGGACAGCTAATGAAAAACTGTTTTTT. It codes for CASSRGTANEKLFF.

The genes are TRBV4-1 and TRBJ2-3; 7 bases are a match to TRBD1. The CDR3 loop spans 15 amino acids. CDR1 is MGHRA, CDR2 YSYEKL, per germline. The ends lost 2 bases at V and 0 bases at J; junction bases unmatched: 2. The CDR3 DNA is TGCGCCAGCAGCCAACCACAGGGGAGCACAGATACGCAGTATTTT. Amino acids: CASSQPQGSTDTQYF.